The T cell receptor (beta chain) described here comes from a study of early T cells in non-severe SARS-CoV-2 infection. The CDR3 has 12 residues. V was shortened by 8 bases and J by 1 base, with 7 bases between the two germline ends. Each CDR3 protein gets one entry after TCRdb re-called the 5' RACE reads with MiXCR. The sample records tens of thousands of distinct CDR3 sequences, around an eighth being singletons. This clonotype showed up just once. Sequencing used whole blood. This rearrangement joins TRBV12-3 or TRBV12-4 to TRBJ2-3; no clear D. The receptor comes from an adult who was a healthcare worker with PCR-confirmed SARS-CoV-2 infection or an uninfected control (not recorded which). The CDR3 DNA reads TGTGCCAGCCGTAGTGGCACAGATACGCAGTATTTT. It yields the protein CASRSGTDTQYF.